The T cell receptor beta chain described here comes from a study of shared clonotypes between healthy human individuals. This clone was picked up one time. Its antigen remains unknown. General observations from the study: As a rule, naive subsets had a larger estimated richness than memory subsets.

Germline-derived CDR1 and CDR2 are SGHTA and FQGNSA. Trimming cost V 1 base and J 2 bases, with 6 bases left between them. This CDR3 region has 13 residues. Data came from immunoSEQ multiplex PCR; TCRdb stores just in-frame clones and leaves some out. The data contain over a million clones, more than 75% of them singletons. J is TRBJ2-7 and V is TRBV7-2; D may be TRBD1 (5 bases). Sequencing was done on a sample of memory CD4+ T cells from PBMCs. Subset noted: CD45RA-negative fraction. The TCR comes from a man between 18 and 35 years old in good health. Some clones in this sample may be carry-over from other donors' samples. The CDR3 protein is CASSLEDTYEQYF. CDR3 DNA: TGTGCCAGCAGCTTAGAGGACACCTACGAGCAGTACTTC.